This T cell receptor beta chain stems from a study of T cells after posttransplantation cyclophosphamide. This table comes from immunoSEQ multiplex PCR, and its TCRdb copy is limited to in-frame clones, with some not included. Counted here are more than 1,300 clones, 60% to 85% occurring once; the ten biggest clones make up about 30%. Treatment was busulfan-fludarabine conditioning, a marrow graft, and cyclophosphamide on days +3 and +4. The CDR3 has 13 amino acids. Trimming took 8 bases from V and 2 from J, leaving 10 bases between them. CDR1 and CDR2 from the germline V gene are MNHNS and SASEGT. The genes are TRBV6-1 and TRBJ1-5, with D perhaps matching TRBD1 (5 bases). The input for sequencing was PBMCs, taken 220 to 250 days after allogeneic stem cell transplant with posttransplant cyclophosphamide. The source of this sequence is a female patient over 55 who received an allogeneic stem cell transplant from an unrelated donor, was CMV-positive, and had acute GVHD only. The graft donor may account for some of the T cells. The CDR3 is CASGGSRNQPQHF. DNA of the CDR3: TGTGCCAGCGGGGGGTCCCGCAATCAGCCCCAGCATTTT.